The rows below give T cell receptor beta chains drawn from one sample of a study of blood T cell repertoires in COVID-19. This table comes from immunoSEQ multiplex PCR, and its TCRdb copy is limited to in-frame clones, with some not included. Of around 200,000 clones in the sample, roughly 77% are singletons; the top ten hold around 5.9%. Source material: peripheral blood. The receptors shown here come from a woman aged 40 to 55 with COVID-19, enrolled during active disease. Each CDR3 is given with its conserved first and last residue. The D gene is left open where the match is weak. Some rows have no size entry. The others give once, few or many, or a class for an expanded clone.

V	size	D	J	CDR3	DNA
TRBV19	NA	TRBD1	TRBJ1-1	CASRTGGHTEAFF	TGTGCCAGTAGGACAGGGGGGCACACTGAAGCTTTCTTT
TRBV4-2	few	TRBD1	TRBJ1-3	CASSQATGGTGNTIYF	TGTGCCAGCAGCCAAGCGACAGGGGGAACGGGAAACACCATATATTTT
TRBV2	few	NA	TRBJ1-3	CASGGDGNTIYF	TGTGCCAGTGGGGGGGACGGGAACACCATATATTTT
TRBV9	NA	NA	TRBJ1-3	CASSAQMEGNTIYF	TGTGCCAGCAGCGCCCAGATGGAGGGAAACACCATATATTTT
TRBV27	NA	NA	TRBJ1-2	CASRQLQVNYGYTF	TGTGCCAGCCGCCAGTTACAGGTTAACTATGGCTACACCTTC
TRBV4-1	large	TRBD2	TRBJ2-1	CASSQGAGGPIGSYNEQFF	TGCGCCAGCAGCCAGGGAGCGGGAGGGCCAATTGGCTCCTACAATGAGCAGTTCTTC
TRBV11-2	NA	NA	TRBJ1-2	CASSFGQGYGYTF	TGTGCCAGCAGCTTCGGGCAGGGCTATGGCTACACCTTC
TRBV3-1/TRBV3-2	NA	NA	TRBJ2-3	CASSRSVGRGTDTQYF	TGTGCCAGCAGCCGGTCCGTCGGGCGGGGTACAGATACGCAGTATTTT
TRBV3-1/TRBV3-2	few	TRBD1	TRBJ1-1	CASSQDRSNTEAFF	TGTGCCAGCAGCCAGGACAGGTCGAACACTGAAGCTTTCTTT
TRBV2	NA	TRBD1	TRBJ1-3	CASSEDRGFGNTIYF	TGTGCCAGCAGTGAAGACAGGGGTTTTGGAAACACCATATATTTT
TRBV9	NA	TRBD1	TRBJ2-3	CASSAITGEGDTQYF	TGTGCCAGCAGCGCGATTACAGGGGAAGGGGATACGCAGTATTTT
TRBV6-5	NA	NA	TRBJ2-4	CASSPDRRKNIQYF	TGTGCCAGCAGCCCAGACAGGCGCAAAAACATTCAGTACTTC
TRBV6-1	NA	TRBD2	TRBJ2-1	CASSEGVGGIYNEQFF	TGTGCCAGCAGTGAAGGAGTGGGGGGGATTTACAATGAGCAGTTCTTC
TRBV7-2	NA	TRBD1	TRBJ2-5	CASSLGQGLQETQYF	TGTGCCAGCAGCTTGGGACAGGGGTTGCAAGAGACCCAGTACTTC
TRBV3-1/TRBV3-2	NA	NA	TRBJ1-3	CASSVRGSGNTIYF	TGTGCCAGCAGCGTCAGGGGCTCCGGAAACACCATATATTTT
TRBV21-1	NA	NA	TRBJ1-2	CASSRVPGVGYTF	TGTGCCAGCAGCCGGGTCCCAGGGGTGGGCTACACCTTC
TRBV19	NA	TRBD2	TRBJ2-3	CASSFTSGSTDTQYF	TGTGCCAGTAGTTTTACTAGCGGTAGCACAGATACGCAGTATTTT
TRBV10-3	NA	TRBD1	TRBJ2-7	CAIRGTGVPYEQYF	TGTGCCATCAGGGGGACAGGGGTCCCCTACGAGCAGTACTTC
TRBV6-6	NA	NA	TRBJ2-3	CASSKQTGSGTDTQYF	TGTGCCAGCAGTAAACAGACAGGTTCGGGCACAGATACGCAGTATTTT
TRBV19	NA	NA	TRBJ2-7	CASSIGMGAGEQYF	TGTGCCAGTAGTATAGGAATGGGGGCTGGCGAGCAGTACTTC
TRBV18	many	TRBD1	TRBJ1-1	CASTGQGAVVSNTEAFF	TGTGCCAGCACGGGACAGGGGGCCGTCGTTTCGAACACTGAAGCTTTCTTT
TRBV6-5	NA	TRBD2	TRBJ2-7	CASRNSGNSYEQYF	TGTGCCAGCAGGAATAGCGGGAACTCCTACGAGCAGTACTTC
TRBV7-2	NA	NA	TRBJ2-6	CASSTPWGGESGANVLTF	TGTGCCAGCAGCACCCCCTGGGGCGGGGAGTCTGGGGCCAACGTCCTGACTTTC
TRBV7-3	few	TRBD1	TRBJ1-2	CASSPDSGQGDGYTF	TGTGCCAGCAGCCCGGATTCGGGACAGGGCGATGGCTACACCTTC
TRBV12-3/TRBV12-4	NA	TRBD1	TRBJ1-2	CASRLGQGGGYTF	TGTGCCAGCAGGCTTGGACAGGGGGGAGGCTACACCTTC
TRBV5-1	once	NA	TRBJ1-2	CASSLDEGPSFYGYTF	TGCGCCAGCAGCCTGGACGAGGGTCCATCCTTCTATGGCTACACCTTC
TRBV10-3	NA	TRBD1	TRBJ2-3	CAISGQGLTDTQYF	TGTGCCATCAGTGGACAGGGGTTGACAGATACGCAGTATTTT
TRBV7-2	NA	TRBD1	TRBJ2-3	CASSGQGGSRDTQYF	TGTGCCAGCAGCGGACAGGGGGGCTCTCGGGATACGCAGTATTTT